This is a list of T cell receptor beta chains from one sample in a study of shared clonotypes between healthy human individuals. The table came from immunoSEQ multiplex PCR; TCRdb's copy has only in-frame clones and leaves some out. The profile covers some 1.5 million clones, with about 98% appearing a single time and about 0.45% taken by the ten largest. Specimen: naive CD4+ T cells sorted from blood. The origin of the receptors is a man aged 25-40 years in good health. CDR3s include the opening cysteine and the closing phenylalanine or tryptophan. A D gene is named only where the DNA matches it firmly. A clone size is listed for some rows: how often the clone was seen (once, few, many), or a class if it is expanded.

clone size,J gene,D gene,V gene,CDR3 protein,CDR3 DNA
-,TRBJ2-3,-,TRBV19,CASSYPGRSTDTQYF,TGTGCCAGTAGCTATCCGGGACGGAGCACAGATACGCAGTATTTT
once,TRBJ2-3,-,TRBV6-1,CASSEAPGVSTDTQYF,TGTGCCAGCAGTGAAGCGCCAGGAGTTAGCACAGATACGCAGTATTTT
once,TRBJ2-7,-,TRBV27,CATRSYRTPPYEQYF,TGTGCCACTAGGAGTTATCGGACCCCTCCCTACGAGCAGTACTTC
-,TRBJ2-7,-,TRBV5-4,CASSLPGYEQYF,TGTGCCAGCAGCTTGCCGGGCTACGAGCAGTACTTC
-,TRBJ2-1,-,TRBV9,CASSVVLGGDEQFF,TGTGCCAGCAGCGTTGTACTAGGGGGGGATGAGCAGTTCTTC
-,TRBJ2-2,TRBD2,TRBV5-4,CASSLALAGDTGELFF,TGTGCCAGCAGCTTGGCACTAGCGGGTGACACCGGGGAGCTGTTTTTT
-,TRBJ1-1,-,TRBV28,CASSSKTVEAFF,TGTGCCAGCAGCTCCAAGACAGTCGAAGCTTTCTTT
-,TRBJ2-7,-,TRBV7-2,CASSLAFFAGSYEQYF,TGTGCCAGCAGCTTAGCCTTCTTTGCGGGTAGTTACGAGCAGTACTTC
-,TRBJ2-1,TRBD2,TRBV4-3,CASSQGLAGVGGQFF,TGCGCCAGCAGCCAAGGACTAGCGGGAGTTGGCGGGCAGTTCTTC
-,TRBJ1-3,-,TRBV9,CASSATGSGNTIYF,TGTGCCAGCAGCGCCACAGGGAGCGGAAACACCATATATTTT
once,TRBJ1-5,-,TRBV27,CASRLGPYSNQPQHF,TGTGCCAGCAGACTCGGACCCTATAGCAATCAGCCCCAGCATTTT
-,TRBJ1-2,TRBD1,TRBV4-2,CASSQDMTGGQYGYTF,TGTGCCAGCAGCCAAGATATGACAGGGGGCCAGTATGGCTACACCTTC
-,TRBJ2-1,-,TRBV29-1,CSVVVSNEQFF,TGCAGCGTTGTAGTATCCAATGAGCAGTTCTTC
-,TRBJ2-1,-,TRBV12-5,CASGLVRGNEQFF,TGTGCTAGTGGTTTGGTAAGAGGCAATGAGCAGTTCTTC
-,TRBJ2-7,-,TRBV7-2,CASSLRTTFEQYF,TGTGCCAGCAGCTTACGGACAACGTTCGAGCAGTACTTC